Following are 32 T cell receptor beta chains from one sample sequenced in a study of CD8 T cells in ankylosing spondylitis. TCRdb re-derived calls from the 5' RACE reads in MiXCR, one entry per CDR3 protein. The sample yields about 350,000 distinct CDR3 sequences, 20% seen once. The sequencing sample was made of blood, either unsorted or a sorted T cell fraction (not recorded which). Receptor source: a male donor with ankylosing spondylitis or in good health (not recorded which).

The V call is TRBV7-6, the J call TRBJ2-1, with a weak D call TRBD2 (6 bases). Per the germline V gene, CDR1 is SGHVS and CDR2 is FNYEAQ. The germline V and J ends were trimmed by 0 bases and 6 bases, with 12 bases remaining between them. The CDR3 is made up of 15 amino acids. CDR3 protein: CASSLAAGYLNEQFF. CDR3 DNA: TGTGCCAGCAGCTTAGCAGCGGGTTACCTCAATGAGCAGTTCTTC.

This clonotype was observed many times. This chain links TRBV27 with TRBJ2-3; D might be TRBD1 or TRBD2, each matching 6 bases. Germline-derived CDR1 and CDR2 are MNHEY and SMNVEV (reference sequence). Trimming pared 2 bases from V and 5 bases from J, leaving 11 bases between. There are 14 residues in the CDR3. The CDR3 protein is CASSLARGGDTQYF. DNA for the CDR3: TGTGCCAGCAGTTTAGCCAGGGGAGGAGATACGCAGTATTTT.

For this clonotype: The CDR3 end shows no conserved phenylalanine or tryptophan, and so a read error is likely. The chain has TRBV7-2 and TRBJ2-2; a weak D match, TRBD1 (6 bases). This CDR3 is built from 16 residues. Germline assignment: CDR1 SGHTA and CDR2 FQGNSA. The V end lost 1 base, the J end lost 5 bases, and 14 bases lay between the germline ends. The CDR3 nucleotides are TGTGCCAGCAGCTTAGTCTCAGGGGCGGGTACCGGGGAGCTGTTTCTT. Protein: CASSLVSGAGTGELFL.

The chain links TRBV3-1 to TRBJ1-3, with unresolved D. V was trimmed by 5 bases and J by 3 bases, leaving 8 bases between them. There are 13 residues in the CDR3. The germline V gene encodes CDR1 LGHDT and CDR2 YNNKEL (reference sequence). CDR3 in amino acids: CASSSGVGNTIYF. Written as DNA, the CDR3 is TGTGCCAGCAGCTCCGGAGTTGGAAACACCATATATTTT.

The chain carries TRBV9 and TRBJ2-1; 7 positions agree with TRBD2. This CDR3 spans 15 amino acids. Germline-derived CDR1 and CDR2 are SGDLS and YYNGEE. V gave up 3 bases and J gave up 6 bases; unmatched junction bases: 9. This CDR3 reads CASSGWGGFINEQFF. The CDR3, as DNA: TGTGCCAGCAGCGGGTGGGGGGGGTTTATCAATGAGCAGTTCTTC.

This chain joins TRBV6-1 and TRBJ2-1; 10 bases match TRBD2. Germline values: CDR1 MNHNS, CDR2 SASEGT. The CDR3 totals 15 residues. The trim removed 2 bases at V and 5 bases at J, leaving 3 bases unmatched. The CDR3 DNA reads as TGTGCCAGCAGTGAACTAGCGGGGGCGGACAATGAGCAGTTCTTC. Translated, it gives CASSELAGADNEQFF.

This clonotype was recorded a few times. The chain is built from TRBV12-3 or TRBV12-4 and TRBJ2-1; perhaps D is TRBD1 or TRBD2 (5 bases each). The length of the CDR3 is 15 residues. V lost 8 bases to trimming and J lost 0 bases, with 14 bases between them. The CDR3 coding sequence is TGTGCCAGCGGACCCTATGGGGGCTCCTACAATGAGCAGTTCTTC. Its translation: CASGPYGGSYNEQFF.

This clonotype was counted only a few times. The chain couples TRBV7-9 to TRBJ2-7, with TRBD1 identical over 8 bases. V gave up 5 bases and J gave up 4 bases; unmatched junction bases: 10. The CDR3 has 15 residues. The germline V gene encodes CDR1 SEHNR and CDR2 FQNEAQ (reference sequence). This CDR3 reads CASSKAQGAVYEQYF. The CDR3 DNA reads as TGTGCCAGCAGCAAAGCTCAGGGGGCTGTTTACGAGCAGTACTTC.

This clonotype occurred a few times. This chain links TRBV6-1 with TRBJ2-5; the D is unclear. Germline loops: CDR1 MNHNS, CDR2 SASEGT. Trimming pared 1 base from V and 2 bases from J, leaving 11 bases between. This CDR3 is 15 amino acids long. The CDR3 region has the DNA TGTGCCAGCAGTGAAGATACGGCCAGACAAGAGACCCAGTACTTC. Translating it yields CASSEDTARQETQYF.

V gene TRBV7-9 combines with J gene TRBJ2-7; perhaps TRBD2 as D (6 bases). Germline V gene sequence: CDR1 SEHNR, CDR2 FQNEAQ (reference sequence). V lost 3 bases and J lost 5, with 11 bases in between. This CDR3 region has 13 residues. The CDR3 reads CASSFFGGHEQYF. The CDR3 DNA is TGTGCCAGCAGCTTTTTCGGGGGACACGAGCAGTACTTC.

V is TRBV7-9 and J is TRBJ1-1; D may be TRBD1 (5 bases). The germline V and J ends were trimmed by 2 bases and 1 base, with 11 bases remaining between them. The CDR3 consists of 15 residues. Germline values: CDR1 SEHNR, CDR2 FQNEAQ (reference sequence). CDR3 coding DNA: TGTGCCAGCAGCTTATATGGGCAGGGGAACACTGAAGCTTTCTTT. Protein sequence: CASSLYGQGNTEAFF.

The V and J genes are TRBV29-1 and TRBJ1-1, with D possibly matching TRBD1 (5 bases). The CDR3 spans 16 residues. The V gene's germline CDR1 is SQVTM and CDR2 ANQGSEA. V lost 4 bases, J lost 4 bases, and 22 bases lay in between. DNA of the CDR3: TGCAGCGTTGCAGTCGGACACCAGACCCCGACCACTGAAGCTTTCTTT. It yields the protein CSVAVGHQTPTTEAFF.

V and J are TRBV29-1 and TRBJ2-3; 8 positions agree with TRBD1. The CDR3 contains 12 residues. CDR1 and CDR2 from the germline V gene are SQVTM and ANQGSEA. Trimming at V came to 6 bases and at J to 11 bases, leaving 10 bases not matched to a gene. This CDR3 is CSVLDRAPGQYF. CDR3 nucleotides: TGCAGCGTCTTGGACAGGGCACCTGGGCAGTATTTT.

This clonotype has only a few counts. The CDR3 DNA follows: TGTGCCAGCAGTTCCGTGACAGGGGGCGGCTACAATGAGCAGTTCTTC. Encoded protein: CASSSVTGGGYNEQFF. The rearrangement joins TRBV12-3 or TRBV12-4 to TRBJ2-1; 10 bases align to TRBD1. Trimming removed 4 bases from V and 3 bases from J; junction bases left unmatched: 6. This CDR3 is 16 amino acids long.

The chain recombines TRBV5-4 with TRBJ2-5; no clear D. The V end lost 4 bases, the J end lost 1 base, and 14 bases lay between the germline ends. Germline V gene lookup returns CDR1 SGHNT and CDR2 YYREEE (reference sequence). The CDR3 totals 15 residues. This CDR3 is CASSHDGSSQETQYF. The CDR3 DNA reads TGTGCCAGCAGCCACGATGGTAGCAGCCAAGAGACCCAGTACTTC.

In this sample, this clonotype turned up a few times. This chain links TRBV20-1 with TRBJ1-6, with D maybe TRBD1 (5 bases). The germline V gene has CDR1 DFQATT and CDR2 SNEGSKA (reference sequence). The length of the CDR3 is 16 residues. V was trimmed by 5 bases and J by 4 bases, leaving 18 bases between them. DNA for the CDR3: TGCAGTGCTGGGACTTCTGGAGGTGTATATAATTCACCCCTCCACTTT. The encoded protein is CSAGTSGGVYNSPLHF.

This clonotype was counted a few times. CDR3 amino acids: CASWGRGRGNNEQFF. The CDR3 DNA reads TGTGCCAGCTGGGGGAGGGGGCGCGGAAACAATGAGCAGTTCTTC. J is TRBJ2-1 and V is TRBV27; D might be TRBD1 or TRBD2, each matching 7 bases. The length of the CDR3 is 15 residues. From germline, CDR1 is MNHEY and CDR2 SMNVEV (reference sequence). The V gene lost 8 bases and the J gene lost 5 bases, with 19 bases spanning the gap.

The chain recombines TRBV4-1 with TRBJ1-4; no clear D. Germline CDR1 reads MGHRA; CDR2 reads YSYEKL. V lost 5 bases, J lost 6 bases, and 19 bases lay in between. There are 16 residues in the CDR3. Here the CDR3 DNA reads TGCGCCAGCAGCGGTCTACCTGGCAGCCCTTATGAAAAACTGTTTTTT. It translates to CASSGLPGSPYEKLFF.

The rearrangement links TRBV20-1 to TRBJ2-7; TRBD1 agrees at 10 bases. Germline V gene sequence: CDR1 DFQATT, CDR2 SNEGSKA (reference sequence). V lost 7 bases to trimming and J lost 3 bases; unmatched junction nucleotides: 3. The CDR3 spans 12 residues. CDR3 coding DNA: TGCAGTGTCGGGACAGGGGACTACGAGCAGTACTTC. It yields the protein CSVGTGDYEQYF.

This clonotype is a singleton in its sample. The chain carries TRBV5-6 and TRBJ2-3, with 8 bases identical to TRBD2. V was pared by 9 bases and J by 3 bases, with 12 bases of the junction left unmatched. The CDR3 is 15 residues long. Germline V gives CDR1 SGHDT, CDR2 YYEEEE. CDR3 DNA: TGTGCCACCAAAACCGGCGGGGGGCCGACAGATACGCAGTATTTT. The encoded protein is CATKTGGGPTDTQYF.

This clonotype turned up a few times. V usage is TRBV15 and J usage is TRBJ2-7; D gene uncertain. Germline CDR1 and CDR2: LNHNV and YYDKDF (reference sequence). The CDR3 contains 13 residues. V was cut by 5 bases and J by 7 bases, with 15 bases left in between. CDR3 sequence: CATSPAPGQEQYF. CDR3 sequence (DNA): TGTGCCACCAGCCCCGCCCCCGGGCAGGAGCAGTACTTC.

This clonotype has a handful of counts. The chain has TRBV10-3 and TRBJ2-2; D may correspond to TRBD1 or TRBD2 (5 bases each). V was shortened by 11 bases and J by 2 bases, with 9 bases between the two germline ends. Looked up from germline, CDR1 is ENHRY and CDR2 is SYGVKD. The CDR3 loop spans 12 amino acids. The CDR3 spells CAVGANTGELFF. The CDR3 DNA is TGTGCCGTCGGGGCCAACACCGGGGAGCTGTTTTTT.

This clonotype was counted between two and nine times. The chain uses TRBV12-3 or TRBV12-4 and TRBJ1-2, with D perhaps TRBD1 (5 bases). CDR3 length equals 13 residues. V lost 0 bases to trimming and J lost 6 bases, with 8 bases between them. The CDR3 bases are TGTGCCAGCAGTTTAGCGCAAGGGGATGGCTACACCTTC. This codes for CASSLAQGDGYTF.

This chain connects TRBV28 to TRBJ2-3; 8 bases line up with TRBD2. Germline CDR1 reads MDHEN; CDR2 reads SYDVKM. V shed 2 bases, J shed 2 bases, and the junction held 6 bases outside the gene matches. The CDR3 is 16 residues long. The CDR3 here is CASSLPAGGPTDTQYF. In nucleotides, the CDR3 is TGTGCCAGCAGTTTACCCGCGGGGGGTCCCACAGATACGCAGTATTTT.

This clonotype was observed a few times. This chain uses TRBV27 with TRBJ2-1, with 15 bases that match TRBD2. CDR3 length: 16 residues. V was pared by 6 bases and J by 4 bases, with 4 bases of the junction left unmatched. Germline values: CDR1 MNHEY, CDR2 SMNVEV (reference sequence). The CDR3 spells CASRGTSGGSYNEQFF. The CDR3 nucleotides are TGTGCCAGCAGGGGGACTAGCGGGGGGTCGTACAATGAGCAGTTCTTC.

This clonotype was observed a few times. The CDR3 loop reads CAISEGLAGGYEQYF. In nucleotides, the CDR3 is TGTGCCATCAGTGAGGGCCTAGCGGGCGGCTACGAGCAGTACTTC. V usage is TRBV10-3 and J usage is TRBJ2-7; 8 bases match TRBD2. Germline V gene sequence: CDR1 ENHRY, CDR2 SYGVKD. With V trimmed by 2 bases and J by 3 bases, 6 bases remained unmatched. There are 15 residues in the CDR3.

The chain carries TRBV29-1 and TRBJ2-2, with D tentatively TRBD2 (7 bases). Between the trimmed V and J ends, which lost 7 bases and 7 bases, there was a span of 16 bases. In germline, CDR1 is SQVTM, CDR2 ANQGSEA. The CDR3 covers 13 residues. This CDR3 reads CSAGGAHGGELFF. The CDR3 nucleotides read TGCAGCGCTGGGGGGGCTCACGGCGGGGAGCTGTTTTTT.

The chain is built from TRBV4-1 and TRBJ2-5; 10 bases fit TRBD1. Germline CDR1 MGHRA, CDR2 YSYEKL. The CDR3 is made up of 16 amino acids. V was clipped by 2 bases and J by 4 bases; unmatched bases: 7. This chain's CDR3 is CASSQTTGGPGETQYF. Here the CDR3 DNA reads TGCGCCAGCAGCCAAACGACAGGGGGCCCTGGAGAGACCCAGTACTTC.

The gene calls are TRBV28 and TRBJ2-2, with 10 bases aligning to TRBD2. CDR3 length equals 15 residues. Germline lookup yields CDR1 MDHEN and CDR2 SYDVKM. V gave up 8 bases and J gave up 1 base; unmatched junction bases: 4. The CDR3 region is CASLRTSGNTGELFF. DNA of the CDR3: TGTGCCAGCCTCCGGACTAGCGGGAACACCGGGGAGCTGTTTTTT.

This clonotype was detected ten times or more. The genes are TRBV6-5 and TRBJ2-7; TRBD2 aligns across 8 bases. V lost 2 bases, J lost 0 bases, and 0 bases stayed unmatched. CDR3 length: 14 amino acids. CDR1 is MNHEY, CDR2 SVGAGI, per germline. This CDR3 reads CASSYGTSSYEQYF. CDR3 DNA sequence: TGTGCCAGCAGTTACGGGACTAGCTCCTACGAGCAGTACTTC.

DNA for the CDR3: TGTGCCAGCAGCCCCGTGGTGGATGGGTGGGGGCAGTATTTT. It specifies CASSPVVDGWGQYF. The chain links TRBV5-6 to TRBJ2-3; unclear D gene. The CDR3 loop spans 14 amino acids. CDR1 is SGHDT, CDR2 YYEEEE, per germline. Trimming removed 4 bases from V and 11 bases from J, with 20 bases in between.

This clonotype appeared a few times. The chain is built from TRBV11-2 and TRBJ1-1; unclear D gene. Germline-derived CDR1 and CDR2 are SGHAT and FQNNGV. V was pared by 7 bases and J by 6 bases, with 15 bases between. This CDR3 has 13 residues. CDR3 DNA: TGTGCCAGCAAATCTACATTCGACCCTGAAGCTTTCTTT. It codes for CASKSTFDPEAFF.